Listed below are T cell receptor beta chains from one sample, sequenced in a study of cytomegalovirus exposure and HLA in healthy donors. This table comes from immunoSEQ multiplex PCR, and its TCRdb copy is limited to in-frame clones, with some not included. This sample has approximately 190,000 clones; around four fifths occur once, and the top ten carry about 7%. The sequencing sample was made of PBMCs. The receptor set was obtained from a man between 18 and 35 years old in good health and CMV-seropositive. The CDR3 runs from the conserved cysteine through the conserved F or W. A D gene is named only where the DNA matches it firmly. Part of the rows lack a size; the others show once, few, many or a class for expanded clones.

V gene	clone size	D gene	J gene	CDR3 protein	CDR3 DNA
TRBV28	NA	TRBD2	TRBJ2-2	CASSFTGGKIGELFF	TGTGCCAGCAGTTTTACGGGAGGGAAAATCGGGGAGCTGTTTTTT
TRBV4-3	NA	TRBD2	TRBJ2-3	CASSQVGGSGTDTQYF	TGCGCCAGCAGCCAAGTAGGCGGGAGCGGGACAGATACGCAGTATTTT
TRBV7-9	NA	NA	TRBJ2-5	CASSSFEAGKETQYF	TGTGCCAGCAGCTCCTTTGAAGCAGGGAAAGAGACCCAGTACTTC
TRBV19	NA	NA	TRBJ2-2	CASSISTGGTGELFF	TGTGCCAGTAGTATTTCGACAGGAGGCACCGGGGAGCTGTTTTTT
TRBV19	few	NA	TRBJ1-4	CASSPGLGTFNEKLFF	TGTGCCAGTAGTCCAGGCCTCGGGACTTTTAATGAAAAACTGTTTTTT
TRBV29-1	NA	TRBD2	TRBJ2-7	CSVDIRGDSYEQYF	TGCAGCGTTGATATCCGGGGGGACTCCTACGAGCAGTACTTC
TRBV9	NA	NA	TRBJ1-3	CASSVAIGEGGNTIYF	TGTGCCAGCAGCGTAGCCATTGGGGAGGGGGGAAACACCATATATTTT
TRBV29-1	once	TRBD1	TRBJ2-1	CSVTGQGSYNEQFF	TGCAGCGTGACCGGACAGGGCTCCTACAATGAGCAGTTCTTC
TRBV6-6	once	TRBD1	TRBJ1-2	CASSPRTGSNYGYTF	TGTGCCAGCAGTCCCCGGACAGGGAGTAACTATGGCTACACCTTC
TRBV7-3	NA	TRBD2	TRBJ2-7	CASSLPGTSGRIVSYEQYF	TGTGCCAGCAGCTTACCGGGGACTAGCGGGAGGATCGTGTCCTACGAGCAGTACTTC
TRBV29-1	few	TRBD2	TRBJ2-5	CSVQAGGLETQYF	TGCAGCGTCCAAGCGGGAGGATTAGAGACCCAGTACTTC
TRBV4-3	NA	TRBD1	TRBJ2-7	CASSQAGQGAGSYEQYF	TGCGCCAGCAGCCAAGCAGGACAGGGGGCGGGATCCTACGAGCAGTACTTC
TRBV27	NA	NA	TRBJ1-5	CASRTSRLGQDQPQHF	TGTGCCAGCCGTACCTCTCGTTTGGGGCAGGATCAGCCCCAGCATTTT
TRBV6-5	few	NA	TRBJ2-1	CASKAAEYNEQFF	TGTGCCAGCAAAGCCGCCGAGTACAATGAGCAGTTCTTC
TRBV28	NA	NA	TRBJ2-5	CASRADQETQYF	TGTGCCAGCAGAGCGGACCAAGAGACCCAGTACTTC
TRBV27	NA	NA	TRBJ2-7	CASSLGGTYEQYF	TGTGCCAGCAGTCTAGGTGGTACCTACGAGCAGTACTTC
TRBV28	NA	NA	TRBJ1-2	CASSFGGYGYTF	TGTGCCAGCAGTTTCGGGGGTTATGGCTACACCTTC
TRBV7-9	NA	TRBD1	TRBJ1-2	CASSPGTGANYGYTF	TGTGCCAGCAGCCCGGGGACAGGAGCTAACTATGGCTACACCTTC
TRBV5-6	NA	NA	TRBJ1-2	CASRKVGGEDYGYTF	TGTGCCAGCAGGAAAGTTGGAGGGGAGGACTATGGCTACACCTTC
TRBV29-1	NA	NA	TRBJ2-3	CSVATSTDTQYF	TGCAGCGTTGCGACTAGCACAGATACGCAGTATTTT
TRBV5-1	NA	NA	TRBJ2-2	CASSLALRREVPTGELFF	TGCGCCAGCAGCTTGGCCTTGAGGAGGGAGGTCCCCACCGGGGAGCTGTTTTTT
TRBV4-2	NA	NA	TRBJ1-1	CASSQDFEIKAFF	TGTGCCAGCAGCCAAGATTTCGAGATTAAAGCTTTCTTT
TRBV5-6	NA	TRBD1	TRBJ1-1	CASSGPGQVNTEAFF	TGTGCCAGCAGCGGCCCGGGACAGGTGAACACTGAAGCTTTCTTT
TRBV5-1	NA	TRBD1	TRBJ1-1	CASAYYDRGNTEAFF	TGCGCCAGCGCTTACTACGACAGGGGAAACACTGAAGCTTTCTTT
TRBV9	NA	TRBD1	TRBJ2-7	CASSDTGTGSYEQYF	TGTGCCAGCAGTGACACCGGGACAGGGTCCTACGAGCAGTACTTC
TRBV7-9	NA	NA	TRBJ1-4	CASSPPIVEKLFF	TGTGCCAGCAGCCCCCCAATAGTCGAAAAACTGTTTTTT
TRBV14	NA	NA	TRBJ2-7	CASSHGPYEQYF	TGTGCCAGCAGCCACGGTCCCTACGAGCAGTACTTC
TRBV2	NA	NA	TRBJ2-7	CASSVGGAFYEQYF	TGTGCCAGCAGTGTTGGGGGGGCGTTCTACGAGCAGTACTTC
TRBV28	NA	NA	TRBJ2-5	CASSFQGLETQYF	TGTGCCAGCAGTTTTCAGGGGTTGGAGACCCAGTACTTC
TRBV27	NA	NA	TRBJ1-4	CASSPAANEKLFF	TGTGCCAGCAGCCCCGCAGCGAATGAAAAACTGTTTTTT
TRBV7-9	once	TRBD1	TRBJ1-5	CASSSIGTGGDQPQHF	TGTGCCAGCAGCTCAATAGGGACAGGGGGTGATCAGCCCCAGCATTTT
TRBV11-2	NA	NA	TRBJ1-2	CASSLGVGGPYGYTF	TGTGCCAGCAGCTTAGGGGTCGGGGGGCCATATGGCTACACCTTC
TRBV2	NA	TRBD2	TRBJ2-7	CASSEGGSPSYEQYF	TGTGCCAGCAGTGAAGGCGGGAGCCCCTCCTACGAGCAGTACTTC
TRBV6-6	NA	TRBD1	TRBJ2-7	CASIPGTGAYEQYF	TGTGCCAGCATTCCCGGGACAGGAGCCTACGAGCAGTACTTC
TRBV28	NA	TRBD1	TRBJ1-5	CASSSGTGGNQPQHF	TGTGCCAGCAGTTCCGGGACAGGGGGCAATCAGCCCCAGCATTTT
TRBV6-1	NA	NA	TRBJ2-7	CASSRWGNEQYF	TGTGCCAGCAGTAGATGGGGCAACGAGCAGTACTTC
TRBV5-1	once	TRBD1	TRBJ2-5	CASSFQGVSQETQYF	TGCGCCAGCAGCTTTCAGGGGGTTAGCCAAGAGACCCAGTACTTC
TRBV4-2	NA	TRBD1	TRBJ1-4	CASSPEGAVREKLFF	TGTGCCAGCAGCCCGGAGGGGGCGGTGCGTGAAAAACTGTTTTTT
TRBV9	NA	NA	TRBJ2-3	CASSSRTGVADTQYF	TGTGCCAGCAGCTCCCGTACGGGAGTAGCAGATACGCAGTATTTT
TRBV9	NA	TRBD2	TRBJ2-3	CASSVWAGASTDTQYF	TGTGCCAGCAGCGTATGGGCGGGAGCTAGCACAGATACGCAGTATTTT
TRBV9	NA	TRBD1	TRBJ1-2	CASSVSRDRDNYGYTF	TGTGCCAGCAGCGTAAGCCGGGACAGGGATAACTATGGCTACACCTTC
TRBV9	NA	TRBD2	TRBJ2-7	CASSAGLAETYEQYF	TGTGCCAGCAGCGCCGGACTAGCGGAGACCTACGAGCAGTACTTC
TRBV6-4	NA	NA	TRBJ1-1	CASRGPFGTEAFF	TGTGCCAGCAGGGGGCCATTTGGCACTGAAGCTTTCTTT
TRBV1	NA	NA	TRBJ1-5	CTSSQDGRTGVPQPQHF	TGCACCAGCAGCCAAGATGGTAGGACAGGGGTCCCTCAGCCCCAGCATTTT
TRBV27	NA	TRBD1	TRBJ1-5	CASSPRGRGNQPQHF	TGTGCCAGCAGTCCCAGGGGGCGCGGCAATCAGCCCCAGCATTTT
TRBV6-5	NA	TRBD2	TRBJ2-1	CASQIAGGPKNEQFF	TGTGCCAGTCAGATAGCGGGAGGGCCGAAGAATGAGCAGTTCTTC
TRBV9	once	TRBD2	TRBJ2-6	CASSPGRVGSGANVLTF	TGTGCCAGCAGCCCCGGGAGGGTCGGCTCTGGGGCCAACGTCCTGACTTTC
TRBV19	NA	NA	TRBJ2-2	CASSTRGQNTGELFF	TGTGCCAGTAGTACCCGTGGCCAGAACACCGGGGAGCTGTTTTTT
TRBV11-1	NA	TRBD2	TRBJ2-1	CASSPTLAGVVSEQFF	TGTGCCAGCAGCCCGACGCTAGCGGGAGTAGTTAGTGAGCAGTTCTTC
TRBV7-2	NA	NA	TRBJ1-1	CASSEQGFTEAFF	TGTGCCAGCAGCGAACAGGGTTTTACTGAAGCTTTCTTT
TRBV19	NA	TRBD1	TRBJ1-1	CASPDRETEAFF	TGTGCCAGCCCGGACAGGGAAACTGAAGCTTTCTTT
TRBV10-3	NA	NA	TRBJ2-7	CAISEMLLYEQYF	TGTGCCATCAGTGAGATGTTACTGTACGAGCAGTACTTC
TRBV29-1	NA	TRBD1	TRBJ2-5	CSVTDRGQAQYF	TGCAGCGTTACCGACAGGGGTCAGGCCCAGTACTTC
TRBV10-3	NA	NA	TRBJ1-1	CAISGQSTEAFF	TGTGCCATCTCTGGACAAAGCACTGAAGCTTTCTTT
TRBV7-2	once	NA	TRBJ2-7	CASSLGELPRDIHEQYF	TGTGCCAGCAGCTTAGGGGAACTGCCCCGGGATATCCACGAGCAGTACTTC
TRBV28	NA	TRBD2	TRBJ2-5	CASSLSGSETQYF	TGTGCCAGCAGTTTAAGCGGGAGCGAGACCCAGTACTTC
TRBV28	once	TRBD1	TRBJ2-7	CASRITGTGDEQYF	TGTGCCAGCAGAATCACCGGGACAGGGGACGAGCAGTACTTC
TRBV6-5	NA	TRBD2	TRBJ2-7	CASGRTSGGSYEQYF	TGTGCCAGCGGTCGTACTAGCGGGGGATCCTACGAGCAGTACTTC
TRBV9	NA	NA	TRBJ1-3	CASSVDPQGIGNTIYF	TGTGCCAGCAGCGTAGATCCGCAGGGTATTGGAAACACCATATATTTT